The source of this TCR beta chain is a study of T-cell reconstitution after alpha-beta-depleted transplantation in children listed by TCRdb under 2016. With respect to the entire study: The study quantitatively tracked T-cell immune reconstitution after TCRalphabeta/CD19-depleted allogeneic hematopoietic cell transplantation in children using TCR repertoire profiling. General conclusions and limits of the study: About two months after transplant, the apparently early recovery of alphabetaT-cell counts reportedly depended on just several hundred clones that had expanded rapidly and came from non-depleted graft cells. The high TCRbeta diversity at day 60 in some patients was ascribed to recipient T cells and intrathymic progenitors that had survived conditioning. The frequencies of hyperexpanded clones fell over the following months, and after one year, T-cell counts and TCRbeta diversity were mostly attributed to newly produced T cells.

Trimming takes 3 bases from V and 5 bases from J, and the germline ends sit 26 bases apart. The CDR3 runs 19 amino acids, cysteine and phenylalanine included. Solely the CDR3 DNA is kept, with 57 bases framed from the first base. Explained via the paper, the treatment or condition label denotes: allogeneic hematopoietic cell transplantation with graft depleted of TCRalphabeta T cells and CD19 B cells. The transplant recipients were children given TCRalphabeta/CD19-depleted allogeneic hematopoietic cell grafts. Details on this clonotype: The clone's antigen remains unknown. Base qualities are not provided; no much larger clone lies one nucleotide away.

Library preparation used PCR. TCRdb lists the instrument as Illumina HiSeq 2500. TCR libraries were prepared with molecular barcoding, using unique molecular identifiers to normalize TCRbeta repertoire quantification. Using fastp trimming at Q25 and MiXCR clonotype assembly, TCRdb reanalyzed the public sequencing data and kept in-frame beta chains. A single entry per CDR3 protein holds the most common genes and DNA from its merged rows. Within this sample are approximately 190,000 distinct CDR3 sequences, with 5% to 7.5% of them counted one time only. The ten largest clones capture 4.5% of the sample.

This sequence originates from a girl under three years old with combined immunodeficiency, due to receive a stem cell transplant. The source was PBMCs, collected before TCRalphabeta/CD19-depleted stem cell transplant. Recombination connected TRBV12-3 or TRBV12-4 to TRBJ1-5, with TRBD1 as a weak D call on 5 bases. The DNA reads as follows: TGTGCCAGCAGTTTGGTCCCCCTTACAATTCAGGGAGGGGATCAGCCCCAGCATTTT. Its protein is CASSLVPLTIQGGDQPQHF.